What follows is one T cell receptor (beta chain) and its context. The record originates from a study of blood T cell repertoires in COVID-19. Per the study methods: Amplified reference gene primers provided the basis for estimating nucleated cell counts. TCRdb's table, derived via immunoSEQ multiplex PCR, lists solely in-frame clones and lacks some. V, J and clone size were drawn from that table, and D and trimming were deduced from the DNA. The sample shows more than 55,000 clones, 88% of them seen only once. Germline V gene sequence: CDR1 GTSNPN, CDR2 SVGIG (reference sequence). The V end was cut by 0 bases, the J end by 1 base, with 12 bases between. There are 15 residues in the CDR3.

Sequenced input: peripheral blood. The chain uses TRBV30 and TRBJ1-1; the D gene is possibly TRBD1 (6 bases). This receptor was obtained from a woman in her seventies with acute or convalescent COVID-19. The CDR3 spells CAWSVQGRGNTEAFF. The CDR3 bases are TGTGCCTGGAGTGTACAGGGTCGGGGGAACACTGAAGCTTTCTTT.